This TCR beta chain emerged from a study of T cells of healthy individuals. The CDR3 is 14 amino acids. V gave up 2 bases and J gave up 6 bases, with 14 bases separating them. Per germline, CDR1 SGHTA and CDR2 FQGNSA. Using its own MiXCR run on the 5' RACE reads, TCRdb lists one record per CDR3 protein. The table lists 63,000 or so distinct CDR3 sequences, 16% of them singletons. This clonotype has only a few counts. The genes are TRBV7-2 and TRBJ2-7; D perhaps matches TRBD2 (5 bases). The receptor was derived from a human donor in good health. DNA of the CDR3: TGTGCCAGCAGCTTACGGTGGGAGACGACCGAGCAGTACTTC. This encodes CASSLRWETTEQYF.